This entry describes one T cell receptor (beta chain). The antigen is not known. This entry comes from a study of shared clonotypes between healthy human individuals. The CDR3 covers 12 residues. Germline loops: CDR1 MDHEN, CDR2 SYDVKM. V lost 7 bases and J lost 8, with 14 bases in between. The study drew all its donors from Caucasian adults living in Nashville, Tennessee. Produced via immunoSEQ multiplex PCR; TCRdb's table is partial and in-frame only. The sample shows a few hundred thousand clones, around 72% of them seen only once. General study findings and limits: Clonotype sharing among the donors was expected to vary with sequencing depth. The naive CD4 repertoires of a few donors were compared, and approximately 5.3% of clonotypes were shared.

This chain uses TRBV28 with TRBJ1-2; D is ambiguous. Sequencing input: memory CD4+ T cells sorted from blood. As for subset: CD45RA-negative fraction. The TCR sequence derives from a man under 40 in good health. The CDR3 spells CASKNSAGGYTF. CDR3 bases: TGTGCCAGCAAAAACAGTGCGGGGGGCTACACCTTC.